Listed below are T cell receptor beta chains from one sample, sequenced in a study of blood T cell repertoires in COVID-19. TCRdb's copy holds only in-frame clones and misses some; the assay was immunoSEQ multiplex PCR. The table has about 170,000 clones, 80% to 90% seen once. The sequenced sample consisted of peripheral blood. The source of these receptors is a woman aged 80 or over with COVID-19, enrolled during active disease. Each CDR3 is given with its conserved first and last residue. Each record gives: CDR3 DNA, CDR3 protein, clone size, V gene, J gene, D gene, CDR3 length. The D gene is left open where the match is weak. Expanded clones get a size class; other rows say once, few or many, or leave the size out.

TGTGCCAGCAGCCGGGACAGGGTTAAGTCAGGAAACACCATATATTTT	CASSRDRVKSGNTIYF	.	TRBV11-2	TRBJ1-3	TRBD1	16
TGTGCCAGCAGCAAAGATGAAGGGGGTCGCAATCAGCCCCAGCATTTT	CASSKDEGGRNQPQHF	.	TRBV21-1	TRBJ1-5	.	16
TGTGCCAGCAGCTTGTCTAGCGGGGGGGCCGGAGAGACCCAGTACTTC	CASSLSSGGAGETQYF	once	TRBV5-4	TRBJ2-5	TRBD2	16
TGTGCCAGCAGTCAAAACCAGGGACTAGGCAATCAGCCCCAGCATTTT	CASSQNQGLGNQPQHF	.	TRBV6-2/TRBV6-3	TRBJ1-5	.	16
TGTGCCAGCTCACCCATCAACACCGGGGAGCTGTTTTTT	CASSPINTGELFF	few	TRBV18	TRBJ2-2	.	13
TGTGCCAGCAGTCTTAACAATAATGAAAAACTGTTTTTT	CASSLNNNEKLFF	.	TRBV6-5	TRBJ1-4	.	13
TGTGCCTGGAGTGTAGACAGGGTGTATAATTCACCCCTCCACTTT	CAWSVDRVYNSPLHF	.	TRBV30	TRBJ1-6	TRBD1	15
TGTGCCAGCTCACCGGGACTAGCGACAGATACGCAGTATTTT	CASSPGLATDTQYF	.	TRBV18	TRBJ2-3	TRBD2	14
TGTGCCAGCAGTCACACCGGGACAGGGTCGACCTACGAGCAGTACTTC	CASSHTGTGSTYEQYF	once	TRBV2	TRBJ2-7	TRBD1	16
TGCGCCAGCAGCTTGGACAGGGGAACCGAGCAGTACTTC	CASSLDRGTEQYF	.	TRBV5-1	TRBJ2-7	TRBD1	13
TGTGCCAGCAGCTCTTCCCGGGACAGGGATGATGAAGCTTTCTTT	CASSSSRDRDDEAFF	few	TRBV7-9	TRBJ1-1	TRBD1	15
TGTGCCAGCAGCTCGGACTTTGTTTACTACGAGCAGTACTTC	CASSSDFVYYEQYF	.	TRBV5-7	TRBJ2-7	.	14
TGTGCCAGCGCCCTAGCGGGAGTACCCGACGAGCAGTACTTC	CASALAGVPDEQYF	.	TRBV27	TRBJ2-7	TRBD2	14
TGTGCCAGCTCACCGACTGCAACTAGCGGGGGGGCGAACGGGGAGCAGTACTTC	CASSPTATSGGANGEQYF	.	TRBV18	TRBJ2-7	TRBD2	18
TGCGCCAGCAGCCAATTAAGAGCGGGGGGGACAGATACGCAGTATTTT	CASSQLRAGGTDTQYF	.	TRBV4-3	TRBJ2-3	TRBD2	16
TGTGCCAGCAGCTTAAGAGAGGGGGCTGGCTACACCTTC	CASSLREGAGYTF	.	TRBV7-3	TRBJ1-2	TRBD1	13
TGTGCCAGCAGCCAAGAGGGGACAGGGAGAAACGAGCAGTACTTC	CASSQEGTGRNEQYF	.	TRBV3-1/TRBV3-2	TRBJ2-7	TRBD1	15
TGTGCCAGCTCACCAGATGGACAGGTGACTCAGCCCCAGCATTTT	CASSPDGQVTQPQHF	few	TRBV18	TRBJ1-5	TRBD1	15
TGTGCCAGCAGTTTATTCGGGGGCTCCTACGAGCAGTACTTC	CASSLFGGSYEQYF	.	TRBV28	TRBJ2-7	.	14
TGCGCCAGCAGCCCCCGACAGGGCCACGAGCAGTACTTC	CASSPRQGHEQYF	.	TRBV10-1	TRBJ2-7	TRBD1	13
TGTGCCAGCAGCTTGTTACCAGTCAACTATGGCTACACCTTC	CASSLLPVNYGYTF	.	TRBV5-8	TRBJ1-2	.	14
TGCGCCAGCAGCTTGGGGGACACCTCCTACAATGAGCAGTTCTTC	CASSLGDTSYNEQFF	.	TRBV5-1	TRBJ2-1	.	15
TGTGCCAGCAGCCCTAGCGGGGGGCAGGTAATCTATGACTACACCTTC	CASSPSGGQVIYDYTF	.	TRBV9	TRBJ1-2	.	16
TGTGCCAGCAGCCCTCAACTAGCGGGGGGCCTCACAGATACGCAGTATTTT	CASSPQLAGGLTDTQYF	.	TRBV9	TRBJ2-3	TRBD2	17
TGTGCCTGGAGTGTGGCCGGGAGCACAGATACGCAGTATTTT	CAWSVAGSTDTQYF	.	TRBV30	TRBJ2-3	.	14
TGTGCCAGCAGCGTAGCTACTCGGACAGGGGCCCCCTACGAGCAGTACTTC	CASSVATRTGAPYEQYF	.	TRBV9	TRBJ2-7	TRBD1	17
TGCAGTGCTTCTCAAGAGACCCAGTACTTC	CSASQETQYF	.	TRBV20-1	TRBJ2-5	.	10
TGTGCCAGCACCCGAGACAGGGGGTCGTTGTACGAGCAGTACTTC	CASTRDRGSLYEQYF	.	TRBV27	TRBJ2-7	TRBD1	15
TGTGCCTCTCGACGGGACATTTTGTCAGGCGAGCAGTACTTC	CASRRDILSGEQYF	.	TRBV30	TRBJ2-7	.	14
TGTGCCAGCAGTACGACAGGGGGGTACGAGCAGTACTTC	CASSTTGGYEQYF	.	TRBV12-3/TRBV12-4	TRBJ2-7	TRBD1	13
TGTGCCAGCAGCGTAAGAGGGGACAGGCGTCAGCCCCAGCATTTT	CASSVRGDRRQPQHF	.	TRBV7-2	TRBJ1-5	TRBD1	15
TGTGCCAGCAGCGGTAGCGGGAGGGCCGACACCGGGGAGCTGTTTTTT	CASSGSGRADTGELFF	.	TRBV9	TRBJ2-2	TRBD2	16
TGTGCCAGCAGAACAGGGGGCGATGTTGCTGAAGCTTTCTTT	CASRTGGDVAEAFF	.	TRBV2	TRBJ1-1	TRBD1	14
TGTGCCAGCAGCCAAGATACGGGACTAGCGGGAGGGGCTTCCTACAATGAGCAGTTCTTC	CASSQDTGLAGGASYNEQFF	.	TRBV3-1/TRBV3-2	TRBJ2-1	TRBD2	20
TGTGCCAGCAGCCAAGATTCGGCGCTAGCGGGCAATGAGCAGTTCTTC	CASSQDSALAGNEQFF	.	TRBV3-1/TRBV3-2	TRBJ2-1	TRBD2	16
TGTGCCAGCAGCCCAGGAGGGGGCCCAACTGAAGCTTTCTTT	CASSPGGGPTEAFF	.	TRBV5-4	TRBJ1-1	TRBD1	14
TGTGCCAGCAGTGAGGGGGACAGGGGTAGCCAGCCCCAGCATTTT	CASSEGDRGSQPQHF	.	TRBV6-1	TRBJ1-5	TRBD1	15
TGTGCCAGTAGACTAGCGGGAGGGGGAGAGCAGTACTTC	CASRLAGGGEQYF	.	TRBV6-5	TRBJ2-7	TRBD2	13
TGTGCCAGCTCATCCGGGACAGGGACCTACGAGCAGTACTTC	CASSSGTGTYEQYF	.	TRBV18	TRBJ2-7	TRBD1	14
TGTGCCAGCAGCTCCCCTCCGGGACAGCAAGAGACCCAGTACTTC	CASSSPPGQQETQYF	.	TRBV5-4	TRBJ2-5	TRBD1	15
TGTGCCAGCAGTCGACAGGGATTCTCTGGAAACACCATATATTTT	CASSRQGFSGNTIYF	.	TRBV2	TRBJ1-3	TRBD1	15
TGTGCTAGTGGTCGGACAGGGGATATTGAGCAGTTCTTC	CASGRTGDIEQFF	.	TRBV12-5	TRBJ2-1	TRBD1	13